Following are 32 T cell receptor beta chains from one sample sequenced in a study of shared clonotypes between healthy human individuals. As defined, naive CD8 cells were CD45RO-negative and positively selected for CCR7, with terminally differentiated effector memory CD45RA+ cells excluded. Repertoires were generated with immunoSEQ multiplex PCR, while TCRdb's copy carries only in-frame clones and drops some. The data hold some 800,000 clones, with 85% to 95% observed a single time. Source material: naive CD8+ T cells sorted from blood. All receptors derive from a man aged 30 to 45 in good health.

In its sample, this clone was seen once. The CDR3 here is CASRDSVNTEAFF. CDR3 sequence (DNA): TGTGCCAGCAGGGACAGCGTGAACACTGAAGCTTTCTTT. The gene calls are TRBV2 and TRBJ1-1; TRBD1 is a possible D gene (6 bases). CDR3 size: 13 residues. The ends were cut back, 6 bases at V and 0 bases at J, with 8 bases in the middle. Germline V gene data show CDR1 as SNHLY and CDR2 as FYNNEI.

The V and J genes are TRBV30 and TRBJ2-7, with D uncertain. There are 14 residues in the CDR3. The germline CDR1 and CDR2 sequences are GTSNPN and SVGIG (reference sequence). The germline V and J ends were trimmed by 2 bases and 2 bases, with 13 bases remaining between them. In DNA form, the CDR3 reads TGTGCCTGGAGTTCAAGGACCCTTCCCTACGAGCAGTACTTC. Its protein is CAWSSRTLPYEQYF.

The chain links TRBV5-5 to TRBJ2-6; D gene ambiguous. This CDR3 is 17 amino acids long. Trimming removed 4 bases from V and 2 bases from J, with 16 bases in between. Germline V lookup: CDR1 SGHKS, CDR2 YYEKEE (reference sequence). The CDR3 is CASSPQETPTGANVLTF. In DNA, the CDR3 is TGTGCCAGCAGCCCCCAAGAGACACCCACTGGGGCCAACGTCCTGACTTTC.

V gene TRBV7-9 combines with J gene TRBJ2-1; 7 nucleotides agree with TRBD2. This CDR3 spans 17 amino acids. V trimming: 5 bases; J trimming: 4 bases; junction bases outside the gene matches: 14. Per germline, CDR1 SEHNR and CDR2 FQNEAQ (reference sequence). The CDR3 protein is CASSRRLGRERYNEQFF. For the CDR3, the DNA is TGTGCCAGCAGCAGGAGACTCGGGCGGGAGCGGTACAATGAGCAGTTCTTC.

The gene calls are TRBV27 and TRBJ2-3; 8 nucleotides match TRBD2. The germline V gene has CDR1 MNHEY and CDR2 SMNVEV (reference sequence). V shed 6 bases and J 4 bases; nucleotides not matched to a gene: 6. The CDR3 runs to 14 residues. The CDR3 DNA follows: TGTGCCAGCAGCTACGGACTAGCATCAGATACGCAGTATTTT. Translated: CASSYGLASDTQYF.

The V gene is TRBV10-3, the J gene TRBJ2-1; D is tentatively TRBD1 or TRBD2 (6 bases each). The CDR3 contains 17 residues. Germline-derived CDR1 and CDR2 are ENHRY and SYGVKD. V lost 5 bases and J 0 bases, leaving 17 bases between the germline ends. CDR3 DNA sequence: TGTGCCATCAGTCGAGGGGGAGGACCCCTCTCCTACAATGAGCAGTTCTTC. Translation gives CAISRGGGPLSYNEQFF.

In its sample, this clone was seen once. The rearrangement joins TRBV27 to TRBJ2-3, with 8 positions matching TRBD2. Losses at the gene ends were 5 bases for V and 1 base for J; bases not matched to a gene: 5. Germline V lookup: CDR1 MNHEY, CDR2 SMNVEV (reference sequence). The CDR3 is made up of 15 amino acids. The CDR3 here is CASSMDGGGTDTQYF. The CDR3 bases are TGTGCCAGCAGTATGGACGGGGGGGGCACAGATACGCAGTATTTT.

The chain is built from TRBV19 and TRBJ1-1; D possibly corresponds to TRBD1 (5 bases). The germline V gene has CDR1 LNHDA and CDR2 SQIVND (reference sequence). Trimming removed 8 bases at V and 4 bases at J, with 14 bases between. The CDR3 has 13 residues. The CDR3 DNA reads as TGTGCCAGTTACGGTCTGGGACTCACTGAAGCTTTCTTT. Translation gives CASYGLGLTEAFF.

The genes are TRBV7-8 and TRBJ2-3; 9 positions match TRBD2. CDR3 length: 18 residues. Trimming cost V 1 base and J 3 bases; bases outside gene matches: 11. The germline V gene encodes CDR1 SGHVS and CDR2 FQNEAQ. DNA for the CDR3: TGTGCCAGCAGCTTAGTCCTAGCGGGACCAAGAGGGACAGATACGCAGTATTTT. Translating gives CASSLVLAGPRGTDTQYF.

Only one count was recorded for this clone. The rearrangement uses TRBV6-1 and TRBJ2-1; D gene uncertain. V gave up 2 bases and J gave up 8 bases, with 10 bases separating them. In germline, CDR1 is MNHNS, CDR2 SASEGT. The CDR3 sequence is 13 residues long. Written as DNA, the CDR3 is TGTGCCAGCAGTGAAAAGGGCGACGATGAGCAGTTCTTC. Translated: CASSEKGDDEQFF.

Worth noting for this clone: An end of the junction differs from the germline gene, which may be a read error. The rearrangement uses TRBV20-1 and TRBJ2-7, with D uncertain. The CDR3 covers 11 residues. Germline CDR1 and CDR2: DFQATT and SNEGSKA (reference sequence). CDR3 region: CSVRSAYGQYF. The CDR3, as DNA: TGCAGTGTTCGGTCGGCGTACGGGCAGTACTTC.

The chain has TRBV4-1 and TRBJ2-1; TRBD1 agrees at 9 bases. From germline, CDR1 is MGHRA and CDR2 YSYEKL. There are 15 residues in the CDR3. Trimming removed 0 bases from V and 13 bases from J; junction bases left unmatched: 10. The CDR3 DNA follows: TGCGCCAGCAGCCAAGAAGGGGACAGGGCAATAGTCCAGTTCTTC. It specifies CASSQEGDRAIVQFF.

This sequence joins TRBV7-9 and TRBJ2-7, with D unclear. Germline CDR1 reads SEHNR; CDR2 reads FQNEAQ (reference sequence). The CDR3 sequence is 14 residues long. Trimming cost V 2 bases and J 2 bases, with 10 bases left between them. Written as DNA, the CDR3 is TGTGCCAGCAGCTTAATGGCGGCTGCCTACGAGCAGTACTTC. Protein: CASSLMAAAYEQYF.

J is TRBJ1-4 and V is TRBV7-9; tentatively, D is TRBD1 (5 bases). Germline CDR1 is SEHNR and CDR2 is FQNEAQ (reference sequence). V was pared by 4 bases and J by 5 bases, with 11 bases between. The length of the CDR3 is 14 residues. The CDR3, as DNA: TGTGCCAGCAGCTCGACAGTCTCCAATGAAAAACTGTTTTTT. Translation gives CASSSTVSNEKLFF.

The V call is TRBV5-1, the J call TRBJ1-2, with unresolved D. The ends were cut back, 4 bases at V and 4 bases at J, with 20 bases in the middle. CDR3 length equals 16 residues. Germline CDR1 reads SGHRS; CDR2 reads YFSETQ. As DNA, the CDR3 is TGCGCCAGCAGCCCCCGTTTACGTCAGGCGGCCTATGGCTACACCTTC. It is translated as CASSPRLRQAAYGYTF.

The chain links TRBV7-9 to TRBJ2-7; TRBD2 is a possible D gene (5 bases). V was clipped by 4 bases and J by 3 bases, with 16 bases between them. Germline CDR1 is SEHNR and CDR2 is FQNEAQ (reference sequence). The CDR3 consists of 15 residues. The CDR3 DNA is TGTGCCAGCAGCTCCGCCGGACTCACGAGCTACGAGCAGTACTTC. Its protein is CASSSAGLTSYEQYF.

The chain has TRBV5-4 and TRBJ2-7; D is unclear. This CDR3 has 15 amino acids. Germline assignment: CDR1 SGHNT and CDR2 YYREEE (reference sequence). The ends were cut back, 4 bases at V and 2 bases at J, with 16 bases in the middle. This CDR3 reads CASSPPADWTYEQYF. DNA for the CDR3: TGTGCCAGCAGCCCCCCAGCAGACTGGACCTACGAGCAGTACTTC.

The chain uses TRBV6-5 and TRBJ2-1, with D possibly TRBD2 on 7 matching bases. Trimming left V 5 bases short and J 6 bases short, with 14 bases between. Germline CDR1 MNHEY, CDR2 SVGAGI. The CDR3 is 14 residues long. CDR3 sequence reads: CASSTGREPNEQFF. For the CDR3, the DNA is TGTGCCAGCAGTACAGGGCGGGAGCCCAATGAGCAGTTCTTC.

CDR3 DNA: TGTGCCAGCTCACCTCCGGGGACACCGTACCAAGAGACCCAGTACTTC. The encoded protein is CASSPPGTPYQETQYF. This chain connects TRBV18 to TRBJ2-5, with a tentative D call TRBD1 (6 bases). From germline, CDR1 is KGHSH and CDR2 LQKENI. The CDR3 extends over 16 amino acids. The V and J ends lost 3 bases and 0 bases respectively, with 14 bases between them.

This rearrangement joins TRBV27 to TRBJ2-2; TRBD1 aligns across 7 bases. The CDR3 is 15 amino acids. Germline CDR1 MNHEY, CDR2 SMNVEV (reference sequence). J was trimmed by 2 bases and V by 7 bases; bases with no gene match: 7. The DNA of the CDR3 is TGTGCCAGCACCGACAGGGACCTTAACACCGGGGAGCTGTTTTTT. It is translated as CASTDRDLNTGELFF.

V and J are TRBV7-8 and TRBJ2-7; TRBD2 might be the D (5 bases). Germline V gene lookup returns CDR1 SGHVS and CDR2 FQNEAQ. The CDR3 loop spans 14 amino acids. V shed 5 bases and J shed 0 bases, with 11 bases lying between them. In DNA form, the CDR3 reads TGTGCCAGCAGCCTGGCCGAGGGCTCCTACGAGCAGTACTTC. Its protein product is CASSLAEGSYEQYF.

J is TRBJ2-2 and V is TRBV10-3; D is perhaps TRBD2 (6 bases). Trimming stripped 5 bases from V and 5 bases from J, with 24 bases between. The CDR3 covers 18 residues. Germline CDR1 is ENHRY and CDR2 is SYGVKD. DNA of the CDR3: TGTGCCATCAGTTATAACCGGGACTCCCCAAGCGTTACCGGGGAGCTGTTTTTT. It yields the protein CAISYNRDSPSVTGELFF.

The V call is TRBV6-6, the J call TRBJ1-1; TRBD1 matches at 9 bases. The CDR3 has 15 amino acids. CDR1 and CDR2 (germline): MNHNY, SVGAGI (reference sequence). V dropped 0 bases and J dropped 5; count of bases not matched to a gene: 4. In DNA, the CDR3 is TGTGCCAGCAGTTACTCCATAGACAGGGGGACTGAAGCTTTCTTT. This encodes CASSYSIDRGTEAFF.

V gene TRBV10-3 combines with J gene TRBJ1-2; 8 bases are a match to TRBD1. This CDR3 is built from 14 residues. Germline assignment: CDR1 ENHRY and CDR2 SYGVKD. The V segment lost 3 bases and the J segment 8 bases; nucleotides outside the gene matches: 8. CDR3 residues: CAISDPDRVLGYTF. The CDR3 DNA is TGTGCCATCAGTGACCCGGACAGGGTCTTGGGCTACACCTTC.

This chain uses TRBV15 with TRBJ2-5; 9 bases fit TRBD1. Germline V gene lookup returns CDR1 LNHNV and CDR2 YYDKDF (reference sequence). Trimming cost V 2 bases and J 2 bases; bases outside gene matches: 3. This CDR3 spans 15 amino acids. The CDR3 protein is CATSRTDRGQETQYF. The CDR3 DNA follows: TGTGCCACCAGCAGAACCGACAGGGGGCAAGAGACCCAGTACTTC.

This clone was seen once. The rearrangement links TRBV27 to TRBJ2-2, with D tentatively TRBD2 (6 bases). Looked up from germline, CDR1 is MNHEY and CDR2 is SMNVEV (reference sequence). The CDR3 consists of 16 residues. V was cut by 0 bases and J by 6 bases, with 14 bases left in between. The DNA for the CDR3 is TGTGCCAGCAGTTTATCCTGGGGGGATCTGGCCGGGGAGCTGTTTTTT. It specifies CASSLSWGDLAGELFF.

J is TRBJ2-5 and V is TRBV7-2, with TRBD1 matching over 9 bases. V trimming: 6 bases; J trimming: 5 bases; junction bases outside the gene matches: 13. This CDR3 has 16 residues. Per the germline V gene, CDR1 is SGHTA and CDR2 is FQGNSA. The CDR3 DNA sequence: TGTGCCAGCAGGCCCGCCCGGGACAGGGCTTTGGAGACCCAGTACTTC. Amino acids: CASRPARDRALETQYF.

The gene calls are TRBV19 and TRBJ2-3, with D perhaps being TRBD1 or TRBD2 (5 bases each). V was shortened by 4 bases and J by 0 bases, with 14 bases between the two germline ends. CDR1 is LNHDA and CDR2 is SQIVND in the germline V gene (reference sequence). This CDR3 has 16 residues. CDR3 amino acids: CASSTLPGASTDTQYF. DNA for the CDR3: TGTGCCAGTAGTACCCTCCCCGGGGCTAGCACAGATACGCAGTATTTT. Full variable domain (rest looked up from reference TRBV19 and TRBJ2-3): DGGITQSPKYLFRKEGQNVTLSCEQNLNHDAMYWYRQDPGQGLRLIYYSQIVNDFQKGDIAEGYSVSREKKESFPLTVTSAQKNPTAFYLCASSTLPGASTDTQYFGPGTRLTVL.

The chain joins TRBV30 to TRBJ1-4; 7 bases map to TRBD1. In germline, CDR1 is GTSNPN, CDR2 SVGIG (reference sequence). The V gene end was trimmed by 3 bases and the J gene end by 5 bases; junction bases not matched to a gene: 0. The CDR3 loop spans 12 amino acids. CDR3 coding DNA: TGTGCCTGGAGCAGGGGGAATGAAAAACTGTTTTTT. Residues: CAWSRGNEKLFF.

This clone was seen once. This chain links TRBV18 with TRBJ2-1, with D possibly matching TRBD2 (6 bases). The CDR3 length is 18 residues. Germline CDR1 and CDR2: KGHSH and LQKENI. The germline V and J ends were trimmed by 3 bases and 3 bases, with 21 bases remaining between them. In nucleotides, the CDR3 is TGTGCCAGCTCACCTTTCACCCTGCGGGGTAATAACTACAATGAGCAGTTCTTC. Translation: CASSPFTLRGNNYNEQFF.

The rearrangement uses TRBV5-5 and TRBJ2-7; D uncertain. The CDR3 spans 15 residues. In germline, CDR1 is SGHKS, CDR2 YYEKEE (reference sequence). Trimming stripped 2 bases from V and 1 base from J, with 13 bases between. The CDR3 region has the DNA TGTGCCAGCAGCTTCACGGATGTGGGGTCCTACGAGCAGTACTTC. Protein product: CASSFTDVGSYEQYF. The entire variable domain, with the rest obtained from reference TRBV5-5 and TRBJ2-7, is as follows: DAGVTQSPTHLIKTRGQQVTLRCSPISGHKSVSWYQQVLGQGPQFIFQYYEKEERGRGNFPDRFSARQFPNYSSELNVNALLLGDSALYLCASSFTDVGSYEQYFGPGTRLTVT.

Concerning this clone: Different DNA sequences within this sample yield the same CDR3. The chain combines TRBV7-9 with TRBJ2-1; no reliable D call. V lost 0 bases, J lost 8 bases, and 5 bases lay in between. Germline V gene lookup returns CDR1 SEHNR and CDR2 FQNEAQ (reference sequence). The CDR3 extends over 12 amino acids. CDR3 nucleotides: TGTGCCAGCAGCTTAGCGCGCGATGAGCAGTTCTTC. It codes for CASSLARDEQFF. The full variable domain, completed using reference TRBV7-9 and TRBJ2-1, is DTGVSQNPRHKITKRGQNVTFRCDPISEHNRLYWYRQTLGQGPEFLTYFQNEAQLEKSRLLSDRFSAERPKGSFSTLEIQRTEQGDSAMYLCASSLARDEQFFGPGTRLTVL.